A single sample gave rise to the 16 T cell receptor beta chains below, sequenced in a study of blood T cell repertoires in COVID-19 (dated by TCRdb to 2020 to 2021). Receptor libraries were prepared by the immunoSEQ multiplex PCR assay. As stored in TCRdb, this immuneACCESS dataset retains in-frame rearrangements with V and J assigned. A fraction of the clones does not appear; measured against another copy, unresolved V genes explain less than half of the discrepancy, and the remainder lacks a known reason. Recorded for this sample are about 84,000 clones; 80% to 90% of them occurred a single time. Of the sample, about a sixth is held by the ten largest clones. Source material: peripheral blood. The receptors derive from a woman of 80 years or more with acute or convalescent COVID-19.

This clone came up a few times. The chain has TRBV19 and TRBJ2-7; a weak D match, TRBD2 (7 bases). The CDR3 is 13 residues long. The germline V and J ends were trimmed by 6 bases and 4 bases, with 13 bases remaining between them. Germline CDR1 and CDR2: LNHDA and SQIVND (reference sequence). Here the CDR3 DNA reads TGTGCCAGTAGCAAACAGGGAGGGTACGAGCAGTACTTC. As protein: CASSKQGGYEQYF.

This clone was counted only a few times. The V gene is TRBV28, the J gene TRBJ1-5; 7 bases align to TRBD1. The CDR3 is made up of 18 amino acids. CDR1 MDHEN and CDR2 SYDVKM come from the germline V gene. The ends lost 4 bases at V and 3 bases at J; junction bases unmatched: 15. CDR3 sequence reads: CASSSPETGKRANQPQHF. The CDR3 nucleotides are TGTGCCAGCAGTTCGCCCGAGACAGGGAAGAGGGCCAATCAGCCCCAGCATTTT.

There are a few counts of this clone. The chain links TRBV9 to TRBJ2-3, with D tentatively TRBD2 (6 bases). Germline V gives CDR1 SGDLS, CDR2 YYNGEE. The CDR3 spans 16 residues. Trimming took 4 bases from V and 1 from J, leaving 16 bases between them. For the CDR3, the DNA is TGTGCCAGCAGCCCACGTCCTAGCGCGGGCACAGATACGCAGTATTTT. Translating gives CASSPRPSAGTDTQYF.

The gene calls are TRBV5-4 and TRBJ1-2, with TRBD1 matching over 9 bases. V dropped 4 bases and J dropped 4; count of bases not matched to a gene: 8. In germline, CDR1 is SGHNT, CDR2 YYREEE (reference sequence). This CDR3 region has 15 residues. In DNA, the CDR3 is TGTGCCAGCAGCCCGGGACAGGGCGAGTCCTATGGCTACACCTTC. Translating gives CASSPGQGESYGYTF.

This sequence joins TRBV24-1 and TRBJ2-1; D may be TRBD2 (7 bases). The CDR3 length is 16 residues. The ends were cut back, 9 bases at V and 0 bases at J, with 17 bases in the middle. Germline values: CDR1 KGHDR, CDR2 SFDVKD. CDR3: CATSARGASSYNEQFF. CDR3 coding DNA: TGTGCCACCTCGGCCCGGGGGGCCAGCTCCTACAATGAGCAGTTCTTC.

This clone was counted a few times. V usage is TRBV6-2 or TRBV6-3 and J usage is TRBJ2-1, with 9 bases aligning to TRBD2. CDR1 and CDR2 from the germline V gene are MNHEY and SVGEGT. V was clipped by 2 bases and J by 8 bases; unmatched bases: 16. The CDR3 consists of 18 residues. The CDR3 spells CASSYPLGGGGYGYEQFF. The CDR3 DNA is TGTGCCAGCAGTTACCCCCTCGGCGGGGGGGGATATGGGTATGAGCAGTTCTTC.

J is TRBJ2-1 and V is TRBV5-1; maybe TRBD1 (5 bases). The germline gives CDR1 SGHRS, CDR2 YFSETQ. V was trimmed by 3 bases and J by 7 bases, leaving 8 bases between them. This CDR3 spans 12 amino acids. In DNA form, the CDR3 reads TGCGCCAGCAGCTCGACAGATAATGAGCAGTTCTTC. This gives the protein CASSSTDNEQFF.

The V gene is TRBV13, the J gene TRBJ2-3; 7 bases match TRBD1. The germline CDR1 and CDR2 sequences are PRHDT and FYEKMQ (reference sequence). This CDR3 region has 16 residues. V lost 5 bases and J lost 3; bases outside the gene matches: 11. CDR3 coding DNA: TGTGCCAGCAGCCCCTTACAGGGGATCGGGACAGATACGCAGTATTTT. Amino acids: CASSPLQGIGTDTQYF.

The chain carries TRBV6-5 and TRBJ1-1, with D perhaps TRBD1 (5 bases). Germline CDR1 and CDR2: MNHEY and SVGAGI. The CDR3 has 15 residues. The ends were cut back, 2 bases at V and 1 base at J, with 11 bases in the middle. CDR3 loop: CASSYRGRRNTEAFF. The CDR3 DNA follows: TGTGCCAGCAGTTACAGGGGTAGAAGGAACACTGAAGCTTTCTTT.

The gene calls are TRBV7-9 and TRBJ1-2; TRBD1 is a possible D gene (5 bases). Trimming pared 5 bases from V and 7 bases from J, leaving 11 bases between. Germline CDR1 and CDR2: SEHNR and FQNEAQ (reference sequence). The CDR3 covers 12 residues. CDR3 DNA: TGTGCCAGCAGCCCACAGGCGGCTGGCTACACCTTC. Translation: CASSPQAAGYTF.

The J gene is TRBJ2-7, the V gene TRBV3-1 (or the pseudogene TRBV3-2); D uncertain. Deletions cut 6 bases from V and 2 bases from J, with 17 bases between. The germline V gene has CDR1 LGHDT and CDR2 YNNKEL (reference sequence). The length of the CDR3 is 15 residues. CDR3 nucleotide sequence: TGTGCCAGCAGTCTACGAGGTATCAATACCTACGAGCAGTACTTC. It codes for CASSLRGINTYEQYF.

This sequence joins TRBV5-1 and TRBJ2-7, with 7 bases lining up with TRBD2. CDR1 is SGHRS and CDR2 is YFSETQ in the germline V gene. V was pared by 4 bases and J by 5 bases, with 9 bases of the junction left unmatched. CDR3 size: 14 residues. The CDR3 coding sequence is TGCGCCAGCAGCCCTGGCCGGGGGGTGGACGAGCAGTACTTC. It specifies CASSPGRGVDEQYF.

This clone was recorded once. The CDR3 reads CASSGQTGRDRSGNTIYF. In nucleotides, the CDR3 is TGTGCCAGCAGTGGCCAGACAGGGCGAGATCGGTCTGGAAACACCATATATTTT. The chain links TRBV25-1 to TRBJ1-3; TRBD1 agrees at 7 bases. J was trimmed by 1 base and V by 4 bases; bases with no gene match: 13. The CDR3 length is 18 residues. The germline V gene has CDR1 MGHDK and CDR2 SYGVNS.

This clone showed up just a few times. This chain uses TRBV6-4 with TRBJ2-1; 8 bases agree with TRBD2. This CDR3 comprises 14 residues. Looked up from germline, CDR1 is MRHNA and CDR2 is SNTAGT. Unmatched junction bases numbered 4, after V lost 3 bases and J lost 6 bases. CDR3 amino acids: CASSERGGPNEQFF. CDR3 sequence (DNA): TGTGCCAGCAGTGAACGGGGGGGCCCCAATGAGCAGTTCTTC.

The chain combines TRBV5-5 with TRBJ1-1, with 8 bases lining up with TRBD1. V dropped 1 base and J dropped 4; count of bases not matched to a gene: 9. The CDR3 is 16 residues long. The germline V gene has CDR1 SGHKS and CDR2 YYEKEE (reference sequence). This CDR3 is CASSLLDRGGGTEAFF. The CDR3 nucleotides are TGTGCCAGCAGCTTGTTAGACAGGGGAGGTGGCACTGAAGCTTTCTTT. The whole variable domain, filled in from reference TRBV5-5 and TRBJ1-1, reads DAGVTQSPTHLIKTRGQQVTLRCSPISGHKSVSWYQQVLGQGPQFIFQYYEKEERGRGNFPDRFSARQFPNYSSELNVNALLLGDSALYLCASSLLDRGGGTEAFFGQGTRLTVV.

This clone is a singleton in its sample. This chain connects TRBV9 to TRBJ1-1; D gene unclear. The V gene lost 1 base and the J gene lost 0 bases, with 10 bases spanning the gap. Germline values: CDR1 SGDLS, CDR2 YYNGEE. The CDR3 contains 15 residues. Written as DNA, the CDR3 is TGTGCCAGCAGCGTAAGTCCGGAGGTGAACACTGAAGCTTTCTTT. The encoded protein is CASSVSPEVNTEAFF.